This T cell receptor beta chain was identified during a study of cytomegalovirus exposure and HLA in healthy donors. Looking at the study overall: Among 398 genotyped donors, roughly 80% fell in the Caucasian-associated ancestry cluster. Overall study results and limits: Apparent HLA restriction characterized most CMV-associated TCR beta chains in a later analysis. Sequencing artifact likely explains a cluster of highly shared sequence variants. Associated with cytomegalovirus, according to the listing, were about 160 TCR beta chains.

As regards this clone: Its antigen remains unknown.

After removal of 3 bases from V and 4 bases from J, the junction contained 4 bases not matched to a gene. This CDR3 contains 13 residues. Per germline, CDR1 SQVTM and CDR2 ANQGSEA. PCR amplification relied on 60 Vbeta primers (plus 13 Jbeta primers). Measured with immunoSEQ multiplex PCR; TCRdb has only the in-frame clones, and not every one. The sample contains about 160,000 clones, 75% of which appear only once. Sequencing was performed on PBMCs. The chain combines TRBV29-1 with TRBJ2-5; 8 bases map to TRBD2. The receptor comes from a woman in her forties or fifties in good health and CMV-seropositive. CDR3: CSVDVGGGETQYF. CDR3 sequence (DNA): TGCAGCGTTGATGTCGGGGGGGGAGAGACCCAGTACTTC.